Below, 21 T cell receptor beta chains from the same sample are listed, as sequenced in a study of graft-versus-host responses after intestinal transplantation. Measured with immunoSEQ multiplex PCR; TCRdb has only the in-frame clones, and not every one. The sample lists about 88,000 clones; approximately 92% were seen once. The antigens for these receptors are not known. The sample was unstimulated CD4+ T cells sorted from spleen or lymph node cells, taken before intestinal transplant. The receptors derive from a human donor who received an intestinal transplant.

The chain employs TRBV6-7 and TRBJ2-7, with 9 bases aligning to TRBD2. TRBV6-7 counts as an open reading frame of uncertain function. The CDR3 length is 14 residues. V lost 2 bases, J lost 6 bases, and 5 bases stayed unmatched. In nucleotides, the CDR3 is TGTGCCAGCAGTTACCAGCGGGAGGCTTGCGAGCAGTACTTC. Translated: CASSYQREACEQYF.

The chain links TRBV6-5 to TRBJ1-4; D uncertain. This CDR3 has 14 amino acids. Germline V gives CDR1 MNHEY, CDR2 SVGAGI. Trimming left V 3 bases short and J 7 bases short, with 12 bases between. CDR3 sequence reads: CASSYGGGGEKLFF. Here the CDR3 DNA reads TGTGCCAGCAGTTATGGCGGCGGTGGTGAAAAACTGTTTTTT.

The V gene is TRBV11-2, the J gene TRBJ1-1; D is uncertain. The V and J ends lost 8 bases and 1 base respectively, with 11 bases between them. This CDR3 region has 13 residues. Germline CDR1 SGHAT, CDR2 FQNNGV. The CDR3: CASLLGGNTEAFF. The DNA for the CDR3 is TGTGCCAGCCTGCTGGGAGGGAACACTGAAGCTTTCTTT.

The chain recombines TRBV6-6 with TRBJ2-3, with D possibly matching TRBD2 (6 bases). The CDR3 length is 14 residues. Germline assignment: CDR1 MNHNY and CDR2 SVGAGI (reference sequence). Trimming shortened V by 6 bases and J by 0 bases, and 10 bases separated the two germline ends. This CDR3 reads CASSTGTSTDTQYF. CDR3 nucleotides: TGTGCCAGCAGCACCGGGACTAGCACAGATACGCAGTATTTT.

This rearrangement joins TRBV28 to TRBJ1-5, with D uncertain. The V gene's germline CDR1 is MDHEN and CDR2 SYDVKM. This CDR3 has 14 residues. Trimming cost V 7 bases and J 3 bases, with 13 bases left between them. The CDR3 region is CASKPGTVNQPQHF. CDR3 bases: TGTGCCAGCAAACCGGGAACAGTCAATCAGCCCCAGCATTTT.

The rearrangement links TRBV11-2 to TRBJ2-5; D is unclear. The J call may be faulty, since TRBJ2-7 better matches the DNA end. The CDR3 length is 15 residues. Per the germline V gene, CDR1 is SGHAT and CDR2 is FQNNGV. The CDR3: CASSVGRMGSYEQYF. The CDR3 region has the DNA TGTGCCAGCAGCGTAGGACGGATGGGCTCCTACGAGCAGTACTTC.

V gene TRBV4-2 combines with J gene TRBJ2-1; D is ambiguous. V dropped 0 bases and J dropped 10 bases, with 7 bases sitting between them. Looked up from germline, CDR1 is LGHNA and CDR2 is YNFKEQ. This CDR3 is 12 amino acids long. The CDR3 loop is CASSQDMGEQFF. The CDR3 DNA is TGTGCCAGCAGCCAAGATATGGGGGAGCAGTTCTTC.

The chain uses TRBV5-1 and TRBJ1-4, with TRBD1 matching over 7 bases. The V gene's germline CDR1 is SGHRS and CDR2 YFSETQ. Unmatched junction bases numbered 12, after V lost 3 bases and J lost 1 base. The CDR3 loop spans 18 amino acids. This chain's CDR3 is CASSSWTGSRVTNEKLFF. DNA of the CDR3: TGCGCCAGCAGCTCGTGGACAGGTTCGAGGGTAACTAATGAAAAACTGTTTTTT.

This clone was detected only once. J is TRBJ2-1 and V is TRBV6-1; D is unclear. V lost 7 bases and J 6 bases, leaving 16 bases between the germline ends. Per the germline V gene, CDR1 is MNHNS and CDR2 is SASEGT. The CDR3 consists of 14 residues. The CDR3 protein is CASTGRRSSNEQFF. CDR3 coding DNA: TGTGCCAGCACCGGACGGCGGAGCAGCAATGAGCAGTTCTTC.

The rearrangement joins TRBV7-9 to TRBJ2-1, with TRBD2 identical over 11 bases. V dropped 5 bases and J dropped 10; count of bases not matched to a gene: 7. Germline assignment: CDR1 SEHNR and CDR2 FQNEAQ (reference sequence). This CDR3 comprises 14 residues. This chain's CDR3 is CASSLLAGVGEQFF. CDR3 sequence (DNA): TGTGCCAGCAGCCTACTAGCGGGAGTAGGGGAGCAGTTCTTC.

The genes are TRBV28 and TRBJ2-3; D gene ambiguous. Between the trimmed V and J ends, which lost 3 bases and 15 bases, there was a span of 16 bases. Germline V CDR1 and CDR2: MDHEN, SYDVKM. This CDR3 contains 12 residues. As DNA, the CDR3 is TGTGCCAGCAGTTTCCTATCCTCCTCGGCATATTTT. It codes for CASSFLSSSAYF. Complete variable domain (other parts from reference TRBV28 and TRBJ2-3): DVKVTQSSRYLVKRTGEKVFLECVQDMDHENMFWYRQDPGLGLRLIYFSYDVKMKEKGDIPEGYSVSREKKERFSLILESASTNQTSMYLCASSFLSSSAYFGPGTRLTVL.

This rearrangement joins TRBV30 to TRBJ1-2, with a possible D match to TRBD1 (5 bases). V was trimmed by 1 base and J by 2 bases, leaving 8 bases between them. CDR3 length: 13 amino acids. The V gene's germline CDR1 is GTSNPN and CDR2 SVGIG (reference sequence). CDR3 amino acids: CAWSGQINYGYTF. CDR3 bases: TGTGCCTGGAGTGGACAGATAAACTATGGCTACACCTTC.

The chain uses TRBV7-9 and TRBJ1-2, with TRBD1 as a possible D gene (5 bases). Germline CDR1 is SEHNR and CDR2 is FQNEAQ (reference sequence). This CDR3 region has 14 residues. V dropped 5 bases and J dropped 6 bases, with 16 bases sitting between them. DNA for the CDR3: TGTGCCAGCAGCCCCATATCGGGGCGAGATGGCTACACCTTC. This codes for CASSPISGRDGYTF. The full variable domain, rest sourced from reference TRBV7-9 and TRBJ1-2, is DTGVSQNPRHKITKRGQNVTFRCDPISEHNRLYWYRQTLGQGPEFLTYFQNEAQLEKSRLLSDRFSAERPKGSFSTLEIQRTEQGDSAMYLCASSPISGRDGYTFGSGTRLTVV.

This chain uses TRBV5-1 with TRBJ1-5, with TRBD1 as a possible D gene (5 bases). This CDR3 spans 13 amino acids. The V and J ends lost 0 bases and 5 bases respectively, with 6 bases between them. Germline CDR1 is SGHRS and CDR2 is YFSETQ. DNA of the CDR3: TGCGCCAGCAGCTTGGGAGGGGATCAGCCCCAGCATTTT. Translation gives CASSLGGDQPQHF.

The chain is built from TRBV7-9 and TRBJ2-7, with D possibly TRBD1 on 6 matching bases. Trimming took 4 bases from V and 6 from J, leaving 22 bases between them. Germline CDR1 SEHNR, CDR2 FQNEAQ (reference sequence). The CDR3 length is 16 residues. CDR3 DNA: TGTGCCAGCAGCTCATCCCGAGGGACAAGCGGAGTCGAGCAGTACTTC. This gives the protein CASSSSRGTSGVEQYF.

The chain couples TRBV19 to TRBJ1-2; 9 bases match TRBD1. There are 14 residues in the CDR3. Germline values: CDR1 LNHDA, CDR2 SQIVND (reference sequence). The V gene end was trimmed by 6 bases and the J gene end by 4 bases; junction bases not matched to a gene: 6. CDR3: CASRYRGLGYGYTF. DNA for the CDR3: TGTGCCAGTAGGTACAGGGGGCTGGGCTATGGCTACACCTTC.

The chain employs TRBV5-1 and TRBJ2-1, with 11 bases identical to TRBD2. The CDR3 loop spans 17 amino acids. The V and J ends lost 0 bases and 4 bases, in that order; junction bases with no gene match: 6. Germline lookup yields CDR1 SGHRS and CDR2 YFSETQ. The CDR3 sequence: CASSLGVTSGGYNEQFF. The CDR3 nucleotides are TGCGCCAGCAGCTTGGGGGTTACTAGCGGGGGATACAATGAGCAGTTCTTC.

The genes are TRBV2 and TRBJ2-5; D is undetermined. The V gene's germline CDR1 is SNHLY and CDR2 FYNNEI. With 4 bases removed from V and 4 bases from J, the gap between germline ends came to 13 bases. This CDR3 is 14 amino acids long. The DNA for the CDR3 is TGTGCCAGCAGTGTTGACTCGCGAAGAGAGACCCAGTACTTC. This translates into CASSVDSRRETQYF.

The chain employs TRBV27 and TRBJ2-7, with D possibly TRBD2 on 6 matching bases. V was cut by 3 bases and J by 3 bases, with 15 bases left in between. The V gene's germline CDR1 is MNHEY and CDR2 SMNVEV (reference sequence). The CDR3 extends over 15 amino acids. CDR3: CASSFAGGFSYEQYF. The CDR3 DNA reads as TGTGCCAGCAGTTTCGCTGGAGGGTTCAGCTACGAGCAGTACTTC.

V usage is TRBV19 and J usage is TRBJ2-1; tentative D call: TRBD2 (6 bases). Germline loops: CDR1 LNHDA, CDR2 SQIVND (reference sequence). The V end was cut by 0 bases, the J end by 5 bases, with 23 bases between. This CDR3 region has 19 residues. The CDR3 reads CASSIDLVVGLATNNEQFF. CDR3 in DNA: TGTGCCAGTAGTATAGATTTGGTGGTCGGGCTAGCGACCAACAATGAGCAGTTCTTC. Together with reference TRBV19 and TRBJ2-1, the CDR3 gives the full variable domain: DGGITQSPKYLFRKEGQNVTLSCEQNLNHDAMYWYRQDPGQGLRLIYYSQIVNDFQKGDIAEGYSVSREKKESFPLTVTSAQKNPTAFYLCASSIDLVVGLATNNEQFFGPGTRLTVL.

The chain links TRBV29-1 to TRBJ1-2, with D unclear. This CDR3 spans 12 amino acids. Per germline, CDR1 SQVTM and CDR2 ANQGSEA. V was pared by 2 bases and J by 4 bases, with 8 bases between. CDR3 coding DNA: TGCAGCGTTGAAAAAACAGTCTATGGCTACACCTTC. Translating it yields CSVEKTVYGYTF.